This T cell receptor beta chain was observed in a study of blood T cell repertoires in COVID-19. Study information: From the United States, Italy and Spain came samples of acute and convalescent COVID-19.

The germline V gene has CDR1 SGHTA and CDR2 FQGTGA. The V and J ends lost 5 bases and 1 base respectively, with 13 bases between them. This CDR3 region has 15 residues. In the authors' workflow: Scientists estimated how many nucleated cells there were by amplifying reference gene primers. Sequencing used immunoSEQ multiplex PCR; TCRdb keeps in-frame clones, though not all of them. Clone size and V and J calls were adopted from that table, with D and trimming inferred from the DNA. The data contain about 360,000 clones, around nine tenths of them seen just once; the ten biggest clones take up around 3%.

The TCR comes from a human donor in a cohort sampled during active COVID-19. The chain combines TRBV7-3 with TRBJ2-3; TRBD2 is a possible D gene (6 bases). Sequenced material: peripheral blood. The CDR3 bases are TGTGCCAGCAGCCTCAACGGGGGTGGCACAGATACGCAGTATTTT. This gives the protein CASSLNGGGTDTQYF.